A selection of T cell receptor beta chains follows, all from one sample in a study of identical twins. TCRdb passed the 5' RACE reads through MiXCR, listing each CDR3 protein once. This sample carries approximately 260,000 distinct CDR3 sequences, 6.5% to 9.5% of them seen once, and the ten largest clones take less than 4%. The sample was also linked to a second study, of yellow fever vaccine responses in identical twins.

Sequenced: CD8+ T cells sorted from blood. All receptors derive from a woman aged 18-30 years in good health. CDR3s include the opening cysteine and the closing phenylalanine or tryptophan. Fields, in order: D gene, J gene, clone size, V gene, CDR3 protein, CDR3 DNA. D genes are given only for firm matches. The listing skips clone size in some rows; elsewhere it reads once, few, many or a size class.

-	TRBJ2-7	-	TRBV7-6	CASSLAKGYEQYF	TGTGCCAGCAGCTTAGCGAAGGGTTACGAGCAGTACTTC
-	TRBJ1-4	few	TRBV7-8	CASSSWATPVANEKLFF	TGTGCCAGCAGCTCATGGGCCACTCCGGTGGCTAATGAAAAACTGTTTTTT
-	TRBJ2-2	-	TRBV4-3	CASGAPNTGELFF	TGCGCCAGCGGAGCCCCGAACACCGGGGAGCTGTTTTTT
-	TRBJ2-2	-	TRBV12-3/TRBV12-4	CAISHLTPRGARGTGELFF	TGTGCCATCTCTCACTTGACCCCACGGGGGGCTCGAGGCACCGGGGAGCTGTTTTTT
TRBD2	TRBJ2-7	few	TRBV7-2	CASSIGLAGSYEQYF	TGTGCCAGCAGCATAGGACTAGCGGGGTCCTACGAGCAGTACTTC
-	TRBJ2-7	few	TRBV7-2	CASSLVGDSYEQYF	TGTGCCAGCAGCTTAGTTGGAGACTCCTACGAGCAGTACTTC
TRBD2	TRBJ2-1	many	TRBV13	CASSTRLAGEIAIVNEQFF	TGTGCCAGCAGCACGAGACTAGCGGGAGAGATAGCAATTGTCAATGAGCAGTTCTTC
-	TRBJ2-3	-	TRBV20-1	CSARESTSGSGDTQYF	TGCAGTGCTAGAGAATCGACGTCCGGTTCGGGAGATACGCAGTATTTT
-	TRBJ2-1	many	TRBV10-3	CAISESYNEQFF	TGTGCCATCAGTGAGTCCTACAATGAGCAGTTCTTC
-	TRBJ1-6	few	TRBV7-2	CASSLGPRNSPLHF	TGTGCCAGCAGCTTAGGGCCCCGAAATTCACCCCTCCACTTT
-	TRBJ2-7	few	TRBV6-5	CASSYSLLTAGISYEQYF	TGTGCCAGCAGTTACTCTCTACTAACGGCAGGGATCTCCTACGAGCAGTACTTC
-	TRBJ2-1	few	TRBV18	CASSPPGAGQPYNEQFF	TGTGCCAGCTCACCCCCCGGGGCGGGACAGCCCTACAATGAGCAGTTCTTC
-	TRBJ2-3	few	TRBV2	CASTDSGMSTDTQYF	TGTGCCAGCACGGACTCGGGGATGAGCACAGATACGCAGTATTTT
-	TRBJ2-3	many	TRBV5-6	CASSLGGISTDTQYF	TGTGCCAGCAGCTTGGGTGGGATTAGCACAGATACGCAGTATTTT
TRBD1	TRBJ1-1	-	TRBV24-1	CATSDPRGTEAFF	TGTGCCACCAGTGATCCCAGGGGGACTGAAGCTTTCTTT
-	TRBJ1-6	-	TRBV5-8	CASSGRTILHLHF	TGTGCCAGCAGCGGGCGGACGATCCTCCACCTCCACTTT
TRBD1	TRBJ1-2	many	TRBV29-1	CSVEESGQGYGIYGYTF	TGCAGCGTTGAAGAAAGTGGACAGGGATATGGTATCTATGGCTACACCTTC
-	TRBJ2-7	many	TRBV6-2/TRBV6-3	CASSYRSYEQYF	TGTGCCAGCAGTTACCGGAGTTACGAGCAGTACTTC
-	TRBJ2-7	many	TRBV29-1	CSVVDRAYEQYF	TGCAGCGTTGTGGACAGAGCGTACGAGCAGTACTTC
TRBD2	TRBJ2-7	few	TRBV29-1	CSVRLAGGSYEQYF	TGCAGCGTTAGACTAGCGGGGGGTTCCTACGAGCAGTACTTC